These 17 T cell receptor beta chains originate from one sample sequenced in a study of cytomegalovirus exposure and HLA in healthy donors. Here immunoSEQ multiplex PCR was the method, and the copy in TCRdb shows in-frame clones only, minus some. The repertoire holds 100,000 to 150,000 clones, with over 85% as singletons. Sequenced: PBMCs. The receptors come from a woman under 30 in good health and CMV-seronegative.

V and J are TRBV9 and TRBJ2-7; TRBD1 agrees at 7 bases. Germline V CDR1 and CDR2: SGDLS, YYNGEE. The CDR3 totals 14 residues. J lost 1 base, V lost 4 bases, and 5 bases had no gene match. The CDR3 sequence: CASSPGTASYEQYF. As DNA, the CDR3 is TGTGCCAGCAGCCCCGGGACAGCATCCTACGAGCAGTACTTC.

V and J are TRBV5-1 and TRBJ2-7, with 10 bases that match TRBD1. Germline CDR1 and CDR2: SGHRS and YFSETQ. V trimming: 0 bases; J trimming: 6 bases; junction bases outside the gene matches: 15. The length of the CDR3 is 18 residues. The CDR3 DNA follows: TGCGCCAGCAGCTTGGTCGGCACGGTCGGGACAGGGGTGTCCGAGCAGTACTTC. This gives the protein CASSLVGTVGTGVSEQYF.

Notes on this clone: At the DNA level, this CDR3 is encoded by other sequences in the same sample as well. The chain uses TRBV7-9 and TRBJ2-3; a weak D match, TRBD1 (5 bases). There are 15 residues in the CDR3. Trimming removed 5 bases at V and 0 bases at J, with 12 bases between. The germline V gene encodes CDR1 SEHNR and CDR2 FQNEAQ (reference sequence). CDR3 DNA: TGTGCCAGCAGCCCACCAGGGATTAGCACAGATACGCAGTATTTT. Encoded protein: CASSPPGISTDTQYF.

Worth noting for this clone: Other nucleotide sequences in the sample specify the same CDR3. V gene TRBV28 combines with J gene TRBJ2-1, with TRBD2 identical over 11 bases. V lost 2 bases to trimming and J lost 5 bases; unmatched junction nucleotides: 2. CDR1 and CDR2 from the germline V gene are MDHEN and SYDVKM. The CDR3 extends over 15 amino acids. The CDR3 coding sequence is TGTGCCAGCAGTTTACTAGCGGGAGGAAACAATGAGCAGTTCTTC. It translates to CASSLLAGGNNEQFF. Variable domain in full (rest from reference TRBV28 and TRBJ2-1): DVKVTQSSRYLVKRTGEKVFLECVQDMDHENMFWYRQDPGLGLRLIYFSYDVKMKEKGDIPEGYSVSREKKERFSLILESASTNQTSMYLCASSLLAGGNNEQFFGPGTRLTVL.

The chain links TRBV11-3 to TRBJ2-7, with D uncertain. V was clipped by 5 bases and J by 0 bases, with 17 bases between them. The CDR3 runs to 16 residues. Germline CDR1 reads SGHNT; CDR2 reads YENEEA. CDR3 DNA: TGTGCCAGCAGCGCCGGCCCAAGACGGAGCTCCTACGAGCAGTACTTC. Protein sequence: CASSAGPRRSSYEQYF.

This clone was observed a few times. The CDR3 DNA reads TGTGCCAGCAGCTTAGGCCCGGGACAGGGGGCTCATGGCTACACCTTC. This gives the protein CASSLGPGQGAHGYTF. V usage is TRBV11-3 and J usage is TRBJ1-2, with TRBD1 identical over 12 bases. Trimming at V came to 1 base and at J to 6 bases, leaving 6 bases not matched to a gene. The CDR3 consists of 16 residues. The germline V gene encodes CDR1 SGHNT and CDR2 YENEEA.

The chain has TRBV9 and TRBJ2-2; a possible D gene is TRBD2 (5 bases). V was trimmed by 4 bases and J by 5 bases, leaving 9 bases between them. The CDR3 has 13 residues. Germline values: CDR1 SGDLS, CDR2 YYNGEE. The CDR3: CASSSRTTGELFF. For the CDR3, the DNA is TGTGCCAGCAGCTCACGGACTACCGGGGAGCTGTTTTTT.

This clone was seen a single time. This sequence joins TRBV6-6 and TRBJ1-1; 10 bases agree with TRBD1. After removal of 6 bases from V and 5 bases from J, the junction contained 12 bases not matched to a gene. The CDR3 spans 16 residues. The germline gives CDR1 MNHNY, CDR2 SVGAGI (reference sequence). The CDR3 reads CASRPQDRGDGTEAFF. CDR3 in DNA: TGTGCCAGCAGACCCCAGGACAGGGGGGATGGGACTGAAGCTTTCTTT.

This chain uses TRBV11-1 with TRBJ2-1; 8 bases agree with TRBD2. The length of the CDR3 is 15 residues. The junction had 0 bases not matched to a gene; V was cut back by 2 bases and J by 0 bases. Germline lookup yields CDR1 SGHAT and CDR2 FQDESV (reference sequence). CDR3 sequence: CASSLSGSSYNEQFF. Here the CDR3 DNA reads TGTGCCAGCAGCTTAAGCGGGAGCTCCTACAATGAGCAGTTCTTC.

This clone has a count of ten or more. CDR3 DNA sequence: TGTGCCAGCAGCTTATTATCCGCTCAGGGGTCGGGAAACACCATATATTTT. The encoded protein is CASSLLSAQGSGNTIYF. The chain carries TRBV7-8 and TRBJ1-3; a possible D gene is TRBD1 (6 bases). Germline values: CDR1 SGHVS, CDR2 FQNEAQ. This CDR3 comprises 17 residues. V was cut by 2 bases and J by 4 bases, with 18 bases left in between.

The genes are TRBV30 and TRBJ1-1; the D is unclear. V was cut by 2 bases and J by 5 bases, with 15 bases left in between. This CDR3 has 14 residues. CDR1 is GTSNPN, CDR2 SVGIG, per germline (reference sequence). Written as DNA, the CDR3 is TGTGCCTGGAGTCTGGAGAGTGGGTTGACTGAAGCTTTCTTT. Protein: CAWSLESGLTEAFF.

The J gene is TRBJ2-4, the V gene TRBV2; 10 bases line up with TRBD2. V gave up 4 bases and J gave up 6 bases; unmatched junction bases: 9. CDR1 and CDR2 from the germline V gene are SNHLY and FYNNEI. This CDR3 has 16 amino acids. The CDR3 nucleotides read TGTGCCAGCAGTGTTTCCAGCGGGGGGGCCGGAAACATTCAGTACTTC. It translates to CASSVSSGGAGNIQYF.

This rearrangement joins TRBV7-3 to TRBJ2-5; TRBD1 might be the D (6 bases). The germline gives CDR1 SGHTA, CDR2 FQGTGA. The CDR3 sequence is 14 residues long. V lost 2 bases and J 4 bases, leaving 11 bases between the germline ends. CDR3 protein: CASSLSGALETQYF. CDR3 sequence (DNA): TGTGCCAGCAGCTTATCAGGGGCTCTAGAGACCCAGTACTTC. Supplemented by reference TRBV7-3 and TRBJ2-5, the full variable domain reads GAGVSQTPSNKVTEKGKYVELRCDPISGHTALYWYRQSLGQGPEFLIYFQGTGAADDSGLPNDRFFAVRPEGSVSTLKIQRTERGDSAVYLCASSLSGALETQYFGPGTRLLVL.

This clone has only a few counts. The chain recombines TRBV5-1 with TRBJ1-4; D is possibly TRBD1 (5 bases). V gave up 3 bases and J gave up 5 bases, with 11 bases separating them. This CDR3 spans 14 amino acids. The germline V gene has CDR1 SGHRS and CDR2 YFSETQ. The CDR3 protein is CASSWRGGNEKLFF. The CDR3, as DNA: TGCGCCAGCAGCTGGAGGGGAGGGAATGAAAAACTGTTTTTT.

The CDR3 DNA sequence: TGTGCCAGTAGTATCGCACAGGGGGCATTCTCTGGGGCCAACGTCCTGACTTTC. Its protein product is CASSIAQGAFSGANVLTF. The chain uses TRBV19 and TRBJ2-6; 9 positions agree with TRBD1. CDR3 length equals 18 residues. Germline V gene data show CDR1 as LNHDA and CDR2 as SQIVND (reference sequence). Trimming cost V 3 bases and J 0 bases; bases outside gene matches: 6.

This sequence joins TRBV30 and TRBJ1-2, with 7 bases matching TRBD1. The CDR3 spans 16 residues. V dropped 2 bases and J dropped 2; count of bases not matched to a gene: 11. Per the germline V gene, CDR1 is GTSNPN and CDR2 is SVGIG (reference sequence). The DNA of the CDR3 is TGTGCCTGGAGTACGCCTACAGGGGCCGCCAACTATGGCTACACCTTC. Residues: CAWSTPTGAANYGYTF.

The chain links TRBV13 to TRBJ2-1; TRBD2 agrees at 12 bases. J was trimmed by 2 bases and V by 4 bases; bases with no gene match: 3. This CDR3 has 16 residues. Germline V gene data show CDR1 as PRHDT and CDR2 as FYEKMQ (reference sequence). The CDR3 DNA reads TGTGCCAGCAGCTCGACTAGCGGGGGAACCTACAATGAGCAGTTCTTC. Its translation: CASSSTSGGTYNEQFF.